This record concerns one TCR beta chain sequence. This entry belongs to a study of blood T cell repertoires in COVID-19. The wider study: PBMCs, B-cell-depleted T cells, or T cells provided the cDNA or gDNA that made up the material.

Authors' data handling: Researchers report that nucleated cell counts were estimated from reference gene primer amplification. Method: immunoSEQ multiplex PCR; TCRdb's copy keeps in-frame clones and lacks some. From that table come the V and J calls and clone size; the DNA was used to work out D and trimming. The table lists 280,000 or so clones, more than 70% of them singletons, with over 6% in the top ten. The CDR3 sequence is 14 residues long. CDR1 is WSHSY and CDR2 is SAAADI in the germline V gene. Trimming stripped 2 bases from V and 3 bases from J, with 10 bases between. This chain links TRBV10-2 with TRBJ1-2; D remains ambiguous. The receptor comes from a woman in her 30s who had recovered from COVID-19. The sequencing sample was made of peripheral blood. The CDR3 is CASSERGTHYGYTF. In DNA form, the CDR3 reads TGCGCCAGCAGTGAGCGCGGCACCCACTATGGCTACACCTTC.